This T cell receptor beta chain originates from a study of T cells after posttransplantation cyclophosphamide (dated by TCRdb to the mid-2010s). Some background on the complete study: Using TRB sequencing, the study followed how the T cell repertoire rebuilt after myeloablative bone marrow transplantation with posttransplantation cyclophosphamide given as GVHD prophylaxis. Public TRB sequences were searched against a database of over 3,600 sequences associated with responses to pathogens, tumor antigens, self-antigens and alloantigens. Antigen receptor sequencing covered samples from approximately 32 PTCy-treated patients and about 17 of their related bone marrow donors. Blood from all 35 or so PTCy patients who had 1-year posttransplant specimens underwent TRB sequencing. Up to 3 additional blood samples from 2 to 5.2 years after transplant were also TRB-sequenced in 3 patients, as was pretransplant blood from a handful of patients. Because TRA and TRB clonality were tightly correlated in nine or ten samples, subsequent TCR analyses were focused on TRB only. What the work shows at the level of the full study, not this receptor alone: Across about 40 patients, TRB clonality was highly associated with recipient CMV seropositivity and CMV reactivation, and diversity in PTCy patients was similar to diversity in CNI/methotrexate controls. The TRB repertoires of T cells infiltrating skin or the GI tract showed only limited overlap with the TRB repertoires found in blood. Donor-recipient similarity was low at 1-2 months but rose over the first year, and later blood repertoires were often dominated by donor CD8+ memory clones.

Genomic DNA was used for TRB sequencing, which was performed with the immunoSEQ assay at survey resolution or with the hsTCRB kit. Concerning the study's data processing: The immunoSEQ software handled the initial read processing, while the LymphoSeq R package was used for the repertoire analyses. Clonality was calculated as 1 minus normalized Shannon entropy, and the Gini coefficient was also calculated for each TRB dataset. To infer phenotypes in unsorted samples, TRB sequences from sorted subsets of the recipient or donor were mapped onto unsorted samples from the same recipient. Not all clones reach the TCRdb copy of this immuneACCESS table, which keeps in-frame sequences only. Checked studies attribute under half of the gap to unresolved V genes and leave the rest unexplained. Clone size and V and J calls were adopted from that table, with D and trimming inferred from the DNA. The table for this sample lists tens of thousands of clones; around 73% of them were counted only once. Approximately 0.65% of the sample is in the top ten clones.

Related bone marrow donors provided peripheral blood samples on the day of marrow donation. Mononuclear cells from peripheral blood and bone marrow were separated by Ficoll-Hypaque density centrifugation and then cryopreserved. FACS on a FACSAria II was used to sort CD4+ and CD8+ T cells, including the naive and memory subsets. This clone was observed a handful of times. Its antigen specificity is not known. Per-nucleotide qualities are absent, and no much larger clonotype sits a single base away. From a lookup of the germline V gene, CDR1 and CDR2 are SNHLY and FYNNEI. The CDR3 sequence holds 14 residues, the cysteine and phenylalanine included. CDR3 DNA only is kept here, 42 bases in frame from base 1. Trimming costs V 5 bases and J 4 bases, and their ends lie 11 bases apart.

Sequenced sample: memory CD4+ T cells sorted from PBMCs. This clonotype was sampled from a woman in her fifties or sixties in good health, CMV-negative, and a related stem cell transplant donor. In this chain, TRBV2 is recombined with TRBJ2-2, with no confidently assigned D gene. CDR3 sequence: CASSRGEFTGELFF. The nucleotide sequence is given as TGTGCCAGCAGTCGAGGCGAATTCACCGGGGAGCTGTTTTTT.